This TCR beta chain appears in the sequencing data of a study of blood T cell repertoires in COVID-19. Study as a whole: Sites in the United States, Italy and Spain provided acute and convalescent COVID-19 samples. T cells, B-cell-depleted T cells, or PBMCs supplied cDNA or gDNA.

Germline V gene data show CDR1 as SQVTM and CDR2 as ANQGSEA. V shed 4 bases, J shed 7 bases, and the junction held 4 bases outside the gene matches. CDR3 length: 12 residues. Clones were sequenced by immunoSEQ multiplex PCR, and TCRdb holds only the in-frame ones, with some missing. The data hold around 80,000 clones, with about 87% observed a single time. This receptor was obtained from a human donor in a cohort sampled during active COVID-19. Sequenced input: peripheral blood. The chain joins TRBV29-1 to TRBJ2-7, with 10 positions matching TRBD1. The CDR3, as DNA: TGCAGCGTTGGGGGACAGGGGTGGGAGCAGTACTTC. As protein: CSVGGQGWEQYF.